This T cell receptor (beta chain) derives from a study of tumor and adjacent non-tumor tissue in lung cancer. Study-level information: The cohort had approximately 13 adenocarcinoma, a couple of squamous cell and 1 small cell patients. Samples averaged roughly 4 million productive TCRbeta reads each. The study, taken as a whole, reports: Top 100 clones took a larger repertoire share in normal lung. Tumor TCR diversity, when higher, was linked to shorter survival.

No cell sorting was done before RNA was extracted from the tissue. This non-tumor lung sample came from over 3 cm beyond the tumor edge. Three rounds of nested PCR, following a modified ARM-PCR protocol, produced the TCRbeta library. TCRdb processed the multiplex PCR reads anew with MiXCR; each CDR3 protein has one entry. Among 75,000 to 90,000 distinct CDR3 sequences listed, more than 75% were seen once. This CDR3 has 12 amino acids. The germline V gene encodes CDR1 DFQATT and CDR2 SNEGSKA (reference sequence). On this clonotype: Its antigen is as yet unknown. A much larger clone lies one base from this, so it may be a read error.

The sample was distant non-tumor lung tissue. This chain connects TRBV20-1 to TRBJ1-4, with D maybe TRBD1 (6 bases). The receptor's source is a woman between 45 and 60 years old with non-small cell lung cancer. The CDR3 protein is CNAHSGEEKLFF. CDR3 DNA: TGCAATGCTCATTCAGGGGAGGAAAAACTGTTTTTT.